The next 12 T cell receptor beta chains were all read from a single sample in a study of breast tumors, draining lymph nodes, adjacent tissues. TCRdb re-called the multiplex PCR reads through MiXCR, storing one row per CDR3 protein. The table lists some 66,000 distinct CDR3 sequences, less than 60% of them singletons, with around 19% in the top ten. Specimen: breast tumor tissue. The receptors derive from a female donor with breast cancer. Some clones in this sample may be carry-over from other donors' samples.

In DNA form, the CDR3 reads TGCAGTGCTAGCCTAGTGGCAGGGGCAGAGGACGAGCAGTACTTC. This sequence encodes CSASLVAGAEDEQYF. The chain joins TRBV20-1 to TRBJ2-7, with D tentatively TRBD1 (6 bases). Germline CDR1 DFQATT, CDR2 SNEGSKA (reference sequence). This CDR3 contains 15 residues. V was pared by 3 bases and J by 5 bases, with 20 bases between.

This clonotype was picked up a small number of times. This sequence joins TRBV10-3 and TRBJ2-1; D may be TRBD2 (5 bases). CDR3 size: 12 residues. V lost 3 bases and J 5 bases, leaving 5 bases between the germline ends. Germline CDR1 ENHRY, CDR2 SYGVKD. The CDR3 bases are TGTGCCATCAGTGAAGCGGACAATGAGCAGTTCTTC. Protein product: CAISEADNEQFF.

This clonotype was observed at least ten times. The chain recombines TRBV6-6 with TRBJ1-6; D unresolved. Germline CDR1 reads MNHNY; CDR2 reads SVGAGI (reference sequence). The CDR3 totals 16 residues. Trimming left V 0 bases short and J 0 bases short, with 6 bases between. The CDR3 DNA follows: TGTGCCAGCAGTTACTCAGGGAGCTCCTATAATTCACCCCTCCACTTT. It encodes CASSYSGSSYNSPLHF.

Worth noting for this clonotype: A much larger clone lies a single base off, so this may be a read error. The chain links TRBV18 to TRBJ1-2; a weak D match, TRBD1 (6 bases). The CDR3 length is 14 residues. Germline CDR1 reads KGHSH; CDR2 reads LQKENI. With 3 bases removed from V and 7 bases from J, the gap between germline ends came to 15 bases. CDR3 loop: CASSPYREKSGYTF. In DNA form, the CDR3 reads TGTGCCAGCTCACCTTACAGGGAGAAGAGTGGCTACACCTTC.

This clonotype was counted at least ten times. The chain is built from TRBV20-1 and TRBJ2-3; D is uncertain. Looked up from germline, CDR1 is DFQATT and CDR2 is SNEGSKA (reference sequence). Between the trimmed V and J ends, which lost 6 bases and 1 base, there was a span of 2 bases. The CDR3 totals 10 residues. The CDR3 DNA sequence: TGCAGTGCCGGCACAGATACGCAGTATTTT. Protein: CSAGTDTQYF.

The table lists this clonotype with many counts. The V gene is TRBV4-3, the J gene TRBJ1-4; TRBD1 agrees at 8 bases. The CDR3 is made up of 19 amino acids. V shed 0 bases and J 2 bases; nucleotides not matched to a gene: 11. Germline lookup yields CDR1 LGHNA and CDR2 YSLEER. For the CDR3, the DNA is TGCGCCAGCAGCCAAGATGAGGGCAGGGGGCGTATCACTAATGAAAAACTGTTTTTT. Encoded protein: CASSQDEGRGRITNEKLFF.

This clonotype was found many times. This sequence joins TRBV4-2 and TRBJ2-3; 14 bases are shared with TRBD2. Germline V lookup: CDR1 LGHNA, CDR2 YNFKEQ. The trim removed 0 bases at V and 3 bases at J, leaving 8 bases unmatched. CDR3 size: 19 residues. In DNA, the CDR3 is TGTGCCAGCAGCCAAGAATGGGGACTAGCGGGAGTAGGGACAGATACGCAGTATTTT. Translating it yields CASSQEWGLAGVGTDTQYF.

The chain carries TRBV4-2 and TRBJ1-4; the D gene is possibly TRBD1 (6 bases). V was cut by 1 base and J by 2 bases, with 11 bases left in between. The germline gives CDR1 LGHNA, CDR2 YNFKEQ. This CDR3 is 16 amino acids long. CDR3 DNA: TGTGCCAGCAGCCAAGTCCGGGACACGACTAATGAAAAACTGTTTTTT. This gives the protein CASSQVRDTTNEKLFF.

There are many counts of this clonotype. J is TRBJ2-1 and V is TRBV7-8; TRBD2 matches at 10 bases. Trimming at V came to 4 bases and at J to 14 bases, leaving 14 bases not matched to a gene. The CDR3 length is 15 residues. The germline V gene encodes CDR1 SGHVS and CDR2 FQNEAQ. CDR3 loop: CASSSGASGGSREFF. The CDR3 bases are TGTGCCAGCAGCTCGGGGGCTAGCGGGGGATCTCGAGAGTTCTTC.

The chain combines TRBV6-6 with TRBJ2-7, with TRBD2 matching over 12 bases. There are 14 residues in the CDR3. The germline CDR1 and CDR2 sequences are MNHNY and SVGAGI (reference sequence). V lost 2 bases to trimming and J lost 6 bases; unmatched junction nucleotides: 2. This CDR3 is CASSYLAGGPEQYF. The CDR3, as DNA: TGTGCCAGCAGTTACCTAGCGGGGGGGCCCGAGCAGTACTTC.

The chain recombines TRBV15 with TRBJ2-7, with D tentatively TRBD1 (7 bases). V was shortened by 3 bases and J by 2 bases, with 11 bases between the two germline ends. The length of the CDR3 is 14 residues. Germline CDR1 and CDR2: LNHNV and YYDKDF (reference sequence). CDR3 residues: CATSRAGGPYEQYF. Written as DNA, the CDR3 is TGTGCCACCAGCAGGGCAGGGGGGCCCTACGAGCAGTACTTC.

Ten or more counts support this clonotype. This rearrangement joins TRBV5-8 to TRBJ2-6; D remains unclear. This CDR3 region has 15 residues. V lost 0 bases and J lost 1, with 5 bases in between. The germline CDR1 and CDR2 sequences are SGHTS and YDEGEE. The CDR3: CASSLVGSGANVLTF. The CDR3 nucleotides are TGTGCCAGCAGCTTGGTGGGTTCTGGGGCCAACGTCCTGACTTTC. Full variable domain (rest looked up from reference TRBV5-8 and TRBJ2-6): EAGVTQSPTHLIKTRGQQATLRCSPISGHTSVYWYQQALGLGLQFLLWYDEGEERNRGNFPPRFSGRQFPNYSSELNVNALELEDSALYLCASSLVGSGANVLTFGAGSRLTVL.